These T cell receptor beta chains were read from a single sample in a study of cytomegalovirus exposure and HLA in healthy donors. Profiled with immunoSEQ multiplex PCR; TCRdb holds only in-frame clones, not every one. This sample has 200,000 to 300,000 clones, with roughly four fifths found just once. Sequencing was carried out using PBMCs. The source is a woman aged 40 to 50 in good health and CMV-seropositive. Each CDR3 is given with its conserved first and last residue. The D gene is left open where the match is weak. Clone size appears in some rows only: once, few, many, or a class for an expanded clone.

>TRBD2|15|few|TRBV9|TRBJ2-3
CASSWGGIGTDTQYF
TGTGCCAGCAGCTGGGGGGGGATTGGCACAGATACGCAGTATTTT
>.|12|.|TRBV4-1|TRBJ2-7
CASSQDGREQYF
TGCGCCAGCAGCCAAGATGGTCGGGAGCAGTACTTC
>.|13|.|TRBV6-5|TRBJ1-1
CASSYGPNTEAFF
TGTGCCAGCAGTTACGGGCCAAACACTGAAGCTTTCTTT
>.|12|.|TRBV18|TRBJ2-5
CASSPYLETQYF
TGTGCCAGCTCACCCTACCTGGAGACCCAGTACTTC
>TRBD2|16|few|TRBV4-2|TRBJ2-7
CASSHQMGTSGNEQYF
TGTGCCAGCAGCCACCAAATGGGGACTAGCGGGAACGAGCAGTACTTC
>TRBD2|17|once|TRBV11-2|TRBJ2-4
CASSLDRGGRSGNIRYF
TGTGCCAGCAGCTTAGATCGCGGCGGGAGGTCCGGGAACATTCGGTACTTC
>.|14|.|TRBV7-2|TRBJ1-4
CASSLRALNEKLFF
TGTGCCAGCAGCTTAAGAGCACTTAATGAAAAACTGTTTTTT
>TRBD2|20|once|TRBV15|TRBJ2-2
CATSDVRGTSGRWNTGELFF
TGTGCCACCAGCGACGTCAGGGGGACTAGCGGGAGATGGAACACCGGGGAGCTGTTTTTT
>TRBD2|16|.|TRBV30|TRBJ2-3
CAWSAPRASGRVPQYF
TGTGCCTGGAGCGCCCCTCGGGCTAGCGGGAGGGTTCCGCAGTATTTT
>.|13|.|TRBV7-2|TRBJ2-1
CASSLVFASEQFF
TGTGCCAGCAGCTTAGTTTTTGCTAGTGAGCAGTTCTTC
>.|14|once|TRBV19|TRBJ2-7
CASSLSGLVGEQYF
TGTGCCAGTAGTTTAAGCGGGCTGGTTGGAGAGCAGTACTTC
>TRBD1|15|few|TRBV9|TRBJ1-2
CASSIRDSLTNGYTF
TGTGCCAGCAGCATTCGGGACAGCCTGACAAATGGCTACACCTTC
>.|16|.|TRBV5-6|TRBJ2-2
CASSFVANTITGELFF
TGTGCCAGCAGCTTTGTGGCAAACACGATCACCGGGGAGCTGTTTTTT
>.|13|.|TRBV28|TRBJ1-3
CASHLSSGNTIYF
TGTGCCAGCCATCTGAGCTCTGGAAACACCATATATTTT
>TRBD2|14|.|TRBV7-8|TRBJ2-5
CASSGVAGRETQYF
TGTGCCAGCAGCGGAGTAGCGGGGAGGGAGACCCAGTACTTC
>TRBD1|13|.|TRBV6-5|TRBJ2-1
CATGTGRHNEQFF
TGTGCCACCGGGACAGGGAGACACAATGAGCAGTTCTTC
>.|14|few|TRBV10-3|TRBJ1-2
CAISEEVRWDGYTF
TGTGCCATCAGTGAGGAGGTGCGATGGGATGGCTACACCTTC
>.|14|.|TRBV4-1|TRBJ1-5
CASSQGAGNQPQHF
TGCGCCAGCAGCCAAGGGGCAGGGAATCAGCCCCAGCATTTT
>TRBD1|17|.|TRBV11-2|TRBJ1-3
CASSLAYRGRPGNTIYF
TGTGCCAGCAGCTTAGCCTACAGGGGGCGACCTGGAAACACCATATATTTT
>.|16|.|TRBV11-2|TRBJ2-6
CASSTLRGAGANVLTF
TGTGCCAGCAGCACCCTCAGGGGTGCTGGGGCCAACGTCCTGACTTTC
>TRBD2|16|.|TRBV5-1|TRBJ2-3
CASSPLAGDGTDTQYF
TGCGCCAGCAGCCCCCTAGCGGGAGATGGGACAGATACGCAGTATTTT
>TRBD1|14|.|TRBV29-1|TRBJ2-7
CSVSRDRDSYEQYF
TGCAGCGTCAGCCGGGACAGGGACTCCTACGAGCAGTACTTC